This is a list of T cell receptor beta chains from one sample in a study of response to subunit inactivated influenza vaccine. MiXCR, applied by TCRdb to the RT-PCR reads, yields one record per CDR3 protein. The data show under 950,000 distinct CDR3 sequences, with 20% to 25% seen just once and more than 8.5% held by the top ten. Material: PBMCs from blood, obtained more than 4 days after vaccination. Receptor source: a man aged 50 or older who received an inactivated influenza vaccine. CDR3s include the opening cysteine and the closing phenylalanine or tryptophan. D genes are given only for firm matches. Some rows have no size entry. The others give once, few or many, or a class for an expanded clone.

cdr3_length	v_call	clone_size	d_call	j_call	cdr3_nt	cdr3_aa
14	TRBV5-5	few	TRBD1	TRBJ2-5	TGTGCCAGCAGCTGGGGACAGGATAAAGGGACCCAGTACTTC	CASSWGQDKGTQYF
13	TRBV12-3/TRBV12-4	.	.	TRBJ1-2	TGTGCCAGCAGTGGAAGTGGTAGGGACGGCTACACCTTC	CASSGSGRDGYTF
15	TRBV7-3	few	TRBD2	TRBJ2-1	TGTGCCAGCAGCCCTAGCGGGAGGAACTACAATGAGCAGTTCTTC	CASSPSGRNYNEQFF
17	TRBV7-8	.	TRBD2	TRBJ2-2	TGTGCCAGCAGCTTGGGGGTTCTAGCGGGGGACACCGGGGAGCTGTTTTTT	CASSLGVLAGDTGELFF
15	TRBV12-3/TRBV12-4	.	.	TRBJ2-7	TGTGCCAGCAGTTTAGGTGGCAGGGCGGACTACGAGCAGTACTTC	CASSLGGRADYEQYF
18	TRBV4-2	.	TRBD2	TRBJ2-2	TGTGCCAGCAGCTATCGCCCTAGCGGGGGGGCCGACACCGGGGAGCTGTTTTTT	CASSYRPSGGADTGELFF
14	TRBV20-1	.	.	TRBJ2-1	TGCAGTGCTACTTCCCCTGGGGAGTACGGTGAGCAGTTCTTC	CSATSPGEYGEQFF
16	TRBV12-3/TRBV12-4	.	.	TRBJ1-5	TGTGCCAGCAGTTTCAAGGGAATGACCCGGCATCAGCCCCAGCATTTT	CASSFKGMTRHQPQHF
15	TRBV11-2	.	.	TRBJ2-1	TGTGCCAGCTCCCCCAGTTCGAGGGCCCAGAATGAGCAGTTCTTC	CASSPSSRAQNEQFF
15	TRBV2	.	TRBD2	TRBJ2-1	TGTGCCAGCAGTGGGGGTAGCGGGGTCTACAATGAGCAGTTCTTC	CASSGGSGVYNEQFF
13	TRBV5-1	many	TRBD1	TRBJ1-1	TGTGCCAGCAGTCCAACAGGGGACACTGAAGCTTTCTTT	CASSPTGDTEAFF
14	TRBV4-3	.	.	TRBJ2-1	TGCGCCAGCAGCCACCTAAACCAGGAGTCTGACCAGTTCTTC	CASSHLNQESDQFF
13	TRBV5-1	few	TRBD2	TRBJ2-5	TGCGCCAGCAGCCGGACTAGCGAAGAGACCCAGTACTTC	CASSRTSEETQYF
15	TRBV12-3/TRBV12-4	.	.	TRBJ1-5	TGTGCCAGCAGTAACCGGGACACTAGCAATCAGCCCCAGCATTTT	CASSNRDTSNQPQHF
15	TRBV7-2	.	.	TRBJ2-3	TGTGCCAGCAGCTTAGCAGCAACTTTCACAGATACGCAGTATTTT	CASSLAATFTDTQYF
16	TRBV24-1	few	.	TRBJ2-1	TGTGCCACCAGTGCCGGAAGGGGTTCTTCCTACAATGAGCAGTTCTTC	CATSAGRGSSYNEQFF
14	TRBV10-2	few	.	TRBJ2-7	TGCGCCAGCAGTGAGTCTGGGTTGACCTACGAGCAGTACTTC	CASSESGLTYEQYF
18	TRBV4-1	.	.	TRBJ2-2	TGCGCCAGCAGCCAAAATACAGGACTATGGGTCGTCACCGGGGAGCTGTTTTTT	CASSQNTGLWVVTGELFF
11	TRBV20-1	.	.	TRBJ2-7	TGCAGTGCTAGAGATCCCTACGGGCAGTACTTC	CSARDPYGQYF
13	TRBV7-2	.	.	TRBJ2-5	TGTGCCAGCAGTGGCCGAACCGGGGAGACCCAGTACTTC	CASSGRTGETQYF
13	TRBV11-1	few	.	TRBJ2-2	TGTGCCAGCAGCTTAAGGAGTGCCGGGGAGCTGTTTTTT	CASSLRSAGELFF
14	TRBV6-2/TRBV6-3	few	.	TRBJ2-2	TGTGCCAGCAGTTACTGGGGCGACACCGGGGAGCTGTTTTTT	CASSYWGDTGELFF
14	TRBV7-9	.	.	TRBJ1-1	TGTGCCAGCAGCTCAAGTAGTCTTTACACTGAAGCTTTCTTT	CASSSSSLYTEAFF
16	TRBV7-9	.	TRBD2	TRBJ2-1	TGTGCCAGCCGCTCGAGTGATCGGGGGGCCTACAATGAGCAGTTCTTC	CASRSSDRGAYNEQFF
17	TRBV10-3	.	TRBD2	TRBJ2-1	TGTGCCATCAGTGAGGAATACGGACTAGCGGCGTACAATGAGCAGTTCTTC	CAISEEYGLAAYNEQFF
15	TRBV5-1	few	TRBD2	TRBJ2-7	TGCGCCAGCAGCATAGGACTAGCGGGTTTCTACGAGCAGTACTTC	CASSIGLAGFYEQYF
13	TRBV12-3/TRBV12-4	few	.	TRBJ1-4	TGTGCCAGCTCTAGTGGAAATAATGAAAAACTGTTTTTT	CASSSGNNEKLFF
15	TRBV24-1	.	.	TRBJ1-2	TGTGCCACCAGTGATTTGCGGGAGGGGAGAGATGGCTACACCTTC	CATSDLREGRDGYTF
13	TRBV15	many	.	TRBJ2-2	TGTGCCACCAGCAGACCCACTAAAGGGGAGCTGTTTTTT	CATSRPTKGELFF
15	TRBV6-1	.	.	TRBJ1-1	TGTGCCAGCACGGAACAGGGAGGGGAGAACACTGAAGCTTTCTTT	CASTEQGGENTEAFF
12	TRBV7-2	.	.	TRBJ2-2	TGTGCCAGCAGCTGGAGGGTCGGGGAGCTGTTTTTT	CASSWRVGELFF
13	TRBV9	many	.	TRBJ2-1	TGTGCCAGCAGCCTGGGACCAAGCAATGAGCAGTTCTTC	CASSLGPSNEQFF
13	TRBV12-3/TRBV12-4	many	.	TRBJ1-5	TGTGCCAGCAGTCAGGACATCACTACGCCCCAGCATTTT	CASSQDITTPQHF
15	TRBV7-9	few	.	TRBJ1-5	TGTGCCAGCAGCTTAGGGTCGTCTAGCAATCAGCCCCAGCATTTT	CASSLGSSSNQPQHF
14	TRBV20-1	few	.	TRBJ2-2	TGCAGTGCACAATCCCACATATTCACCGGGGAGCTGTTTTTT	CSAQSHIFTGELFF
14	TRBV12-3/TRBV12-4	few	.	TRBJ2-1	TGTGCCAGCAGTTTGGGGGGGGGCCTCTCTGAGCAGTTCTTC	CASSLGGGLSEQFF
13	TRBV29-1	.	.	TRBJ2-3	TGCAGCTGGAGCCAGCCCCCCACAGATACGCAGTATTTT	CSWSQPPTDTQYF
12	TRBV7-8	.	.	TRBJ2-7	TGTGCCAGCAGCTTCCCGGGCGGCCGGCAGTACTTC	CASSFPGGRQYF
15	TRBV28	few	.	TRBJ2-3	TGTGCCAGCAGTTTATACAGGGCTGGCACAGATACGCAGTATTTT	CASSLYRAGTDTQYF
12	TRBV20-1	.	.	TRBJ1-2	TGCAGTGCTAGAGATCGGGGGGCTGGCTACACCTTC	CSARDRGAGYTF
15	TRBV7-2	.	.	TRBJ2-7	TGTGCCAGCAGCCCATCCTGGACCCGCACCTACGAGCAGTACTTC	CASSPSWTRTYEQYF
16	TRBV20-1	few	.	TRBJ2-1	TGCAGTGCTAGAGATAAGGACTGGAGCTCCTACAATGAGCAGTTCTTC	CSARDKDWSSYNEQFF
13	TRBV18	.	.	TRBJ2-3	TGTGCCAGCTCACCCGACAGTCGAGATACGCAGTATTTT	CASSPDSRDTQYF
18	TRBV27	.	TRBD1	TRBJ1-3	TGTGCCAGCAGTCCCCACAGAAACCGGGACAGGGTTTACAACACCATATATTTT	CASSPHRNRDRVYNTIYF
12	TRBV6-6	.	.	TRBJ2-5	TGTGCCAGCAGTCCGGCCGCAGGAGCCCAGTACTTC	CASSPAAGAQYF
15	TRBV7-9	.	.	TRBJ2-4	TGTGCCAGCAGCTCCCCCGGACTAGCCAAAAACATTCAGTACTTC	CASSSPGLAKNIQYF
19	TRBV11-1	few	TRBD1	TRBJ2-7	TGTGCCAGCAGCCATCCCAAGGGCAGTACAGGGGGAAGGCCCTACGAGCAGTACTTC	CASSHPKGSTGGRPYEQYF
16	TRBV28	.	TRBD2	TRBJ2-1	TGTGCCAGCAGTTTTTTAGCGGGAGGGACCTACAATGAGCAGTTCTTC	CASSFLAGGTYNEQFF
14	TRBV4-3	.	.	TRBJ2-2	TGCGCCAGCAGCCCCCTGGAGGGAATCGGGGAGCTGTTTTTT	CASSPLEGIGELFF
14	TRBV6-2/TRBV6-3	few	.	TRBJ2-2	TGTGCCAGCAGTTTTAGGCAAAACACCGGGGAGCTGTTTTTT	CASSFRQNTGELFF
16	TRBV12-3/TRBV12-4	once	TRBD1	TRBJ2-7	TGTGCCAGCAGTTTAAGAATGGGACAGGGTCCCTACGAGCAGTACTTC	CASSLRMGQGPYEQYF
15	TRBV5-5	.	TRBD1	TRBJ1-2	TGTGCCAGCAGCTTGTCCGGGACAGACGTGTATGGCTACACCTTC	CASSLSGTDVYGYTF
12	TRBV12-3/TRBV12-4	few	TRBD1	TRBJ2-1	TGTGCCACCTGGGACAGGCAAAATGAGCAGTTCTTC	CATWDRQNEQFF
16	TRBV28	many	.	TRBJ2-3	TGTGCCAGCAGGGGAAGGACAACCGACAGCACAGATACGCAGTATTTT	CASRGRTTDSTDTQYF
18	TRBV4-2	.	.	TRBJ2-2	TGTGCCAGCAGCCAAGGTGGAAACTCCGCGTCGAACACCGGGGAGCTGTTTTTT	CASSQGGNSASNTGELFF
12	TRBV19	.	.	TRBJ1-5	TGTGCCAGTAGTAGGCGTGATCAGCCCCAGCATTTT	CASSRRDQPQHF
14	TRBV6-1	.	.	TRBJ2-3	TGTGCCAGCAGCTCAATCCCCGGGGCAGATACGCAGTATTTT	CASSSIPGADTQYF